This T cell receptor beta chain is drawn from a study of OX40 agonist ivuxolimab in advanced cancers. Study-level findings and limits: Expanded peripheral T-cell antigen specificity went undetermined.

V shed 1 base, J shed 1 base, and the junction held 5 bases outside the gene matches. There are 16 residues in the CDR3. Germline V gene sequence: CDR1 KGHSH, CDR2 LQKENI. Method: immunoSEQ multiplex PCR; TCRdb's copy keeps in-frame clones and lacks some. Among fewer than 90,000 clones listed, more than 85% were seen once. Turning to this clone: The antigen is undetermined.

The receptor's source is an adult with an advanced solid tumor such as melanoma, head and neck, liver or kidney cancer. The rearrangement links TRBV18 to TRBJ2-3; 7 nucleotides agree with TRBD1. Sequenced here: CD4+ or CD8+ T cells sorted from blood, sampled in a trial of the OX40 agonist ivuxolimab. The CDR3 bases are TGTGCCAGCTCACCACAGGGGGCGCTGGGCACAGATACGCAGTATTTT. This sequence encodes CASSPQGALGTDTQYF. Based on the CDR3 plus reference TRBV18 and TRBJ2-3, the full variable domain is NAGVMQNPRHLVRRRGQEARLRCSPMKGHSHVYWYRQLPEEGLKFMVYLQKENIIDESGMPKERFSAEFPKEGPSILRIQQVVRGDSAAYFCASSPQGALGTDTQYFGPGTRLTVL.